This T cell receptor beta chain was identified during a study of blood T cell repertoires in COVID-19 (TCRdb year 2020). Regarding the complete study: The collaborator samples originated in the United States, Italy and Spain and spanned the acute and convalescent phases of COVID-19. The material from the prospective study consisted of cDNA or gDNA derived from T cells, B-cell-depleted T cells, or PBMCs. The dataset comprised deeply sampled blood TCRbeta repertoires from subjects exposed to, actively infected with, or recovered from COVID-19. A freely available public database, intended as a resource for researchers studying the immune response to SARS-CoV-2, is where the repertoires were released. Samples came from the ongoing ImmuneRACE study (first 160 participants) plus 1,254 subjects from 6 global collaborators. A de-identified subject ID, COVID-19 status, age in years and sex were almost always included in the sample metadata. Where available, HLA class I and class II types were taken from metadata supplied by the sample provider and were not determined by assay-based typing. The paper's findings and limits, for the study overall: How much clinical and demographic metadata was included differed by source and by participant, and the metadata was provided uncurated.

Participants in the prospective study were enrolled through a virtual design, were aged 18 to 89 years, and lived in about two dozen United States geographic areas. Cohort assignment in the prospective study relied on participant-reported clinical history from a screening survey and a study questionnaire. In the prospective study, whole blood, serum and a nasopharyngeal or oropharyngeal swab were collected from each participant by mobile phlebotomists. Additional blood draws and questionnaires over an approximately two-month period could optionally be provided by prospective study participants. Prospective study blood samples were shipped either frozen or at room temperature before DNA extraction. With regard to this clone: The specificity of this receptor is unknown. No base quality values were provided; no much bigger clone lies one nucleotide off.

TCRbeta CDR3 regions were amplified from genomic DNA using the immunoSEQ Assay, a bias-controlled multiplex PCR. In the source study's methods: The number of nucleated cells in each sample was estimated from the amplification of reference gene primers within the assay. Sequence reads were collapsed and filtered to measure the absolute abundance of every unique TCRbeta CDR3 rearrangement. Productive Simpson clonality was computed per sample as the square root of Simpson's diversity index over productive rearrangements. TCRdb mirrors the immuneACCESS table, restricted to in-frame sequences. Some clones are absent from its copies; in checked studies, under half trace to an unresolved V gene, and the reason for the others is unknown. That table is the source of V, J and clone size, and D and trimming were worked out from the DNA. In this sample the table shows 200,000 to 300,000 clones, more than 75% of which occur a single time. The top ten clones comprise 3.3% of the sample.

Material: PBMCs or T cells enriched from blood (not recorded which). The sequence was collected from a woman in her thirties or forties with acute COVID-19.

Read as DNA, the sequence is TGTGCCAGCAGCCCGAAGATACAGGTGGGGAATCAGCCCCAGCATTTT. Its protein reads: CASSPKIQVGNQPQHF. The chain couples TRBV16 to TRBJ1-5, and perhaps TRBD1 as D gene, on 5 matching bases. V sheds 4 bases and J sheds 4 bases, leaving 17 bases between their ends. Sequences KGHSY (CDR1) and FQNENV (CDR2) are obtained from the germline V gene. Measured from the cysteine to the phenylalanine, the CDR3 is 16 residues long. The kept DNA is CDR3 alone, 48 bases in frame from the first base.